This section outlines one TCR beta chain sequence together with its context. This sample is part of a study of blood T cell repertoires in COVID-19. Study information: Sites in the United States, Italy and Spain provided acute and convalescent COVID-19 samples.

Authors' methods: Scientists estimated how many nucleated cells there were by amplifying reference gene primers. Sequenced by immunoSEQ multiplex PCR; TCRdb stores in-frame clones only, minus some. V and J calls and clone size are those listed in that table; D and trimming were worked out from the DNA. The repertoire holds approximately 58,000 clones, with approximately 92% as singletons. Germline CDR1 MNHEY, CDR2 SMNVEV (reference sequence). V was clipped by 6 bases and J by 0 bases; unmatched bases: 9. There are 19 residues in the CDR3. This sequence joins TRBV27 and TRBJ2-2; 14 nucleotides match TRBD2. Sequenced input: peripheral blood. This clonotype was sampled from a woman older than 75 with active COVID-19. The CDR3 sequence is CASSSEGLAGDPNTGELFF. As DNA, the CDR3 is TGTGCCAGCAGCTCCGAGGGACTAGCGGGGGACCCGAACACCGGGGAGCTGTTTTTT.